This TCR beta chain was captured by sequencing in a study of shared clonotypes between healthy human individuals. Only in-frame clones appear in the TCRdb table, and some are missing; sequencing was by immunoSEQ multiplex PCR. The data show nearly 750,000 clones, over 55% seen once. Trimming cost V 2 bases and J 2 bases, with 7 bases left between them. The V gene's germline CDR1 is SNHLY and CDR2 FYNNEI. The CDR3 has 14 amino acids. The sample holds a few counts of this clone. Sequenced input: memory CD4+ T cells sorted from blood. Subset: CD45RA-negative fraction. The V and J genes are TRBV2 and TRBJ1-5; no definite D call. This TCR came from a young woman in good health. CDR3 coding DNA: TGTGCCAGCAGTGAAAACGGCGGCAATCAGCCCCAGCATTTT. Its translation: CASSENGGNQPQHF.